Included here is one TCR beta chain sequence, with context. As handled by the study authors: Estimation of nucleated cell counts was performed using reference gene primer amplification. The assay was immunoSEQ multiplex PCR, and TCRdb's table has in-frame clones only and misses some. The V and J calls and clone size were taken over from that table, and D and trimming were inferred from the DNA. Seen here are fewer than 400,000 clones, just over 85% observed once, and the top ten hold about 4%. Germline assignment: CDR1 SGHRS and CDR2 YFSETQ. The length of the CDR3 is 14 residues. V trimming: 6 bases; J trimming: 0 bases; junction bases outside the gene matches: 5. This record belongs to a study of blood T cell repertoires in COVID-19. The study recruited people aged roughly 18 to 95 years across some 23 US areas.

Sequenced material: PBMCs or T cells enriched from blood (not recorded which). This sequence originates from a man aged 30 to 39 who had recovered from COVID-19. The rearrangement uses TRBV5-1 and TRBJ1-1, with 7 bases matching TRBD1. DNA of the CDR3: TGCGCCAGCACCCTACAGGGGATGAACACTGAAGCTTTCTTT. Encoded protein: CASTLQGMNTEAFF.